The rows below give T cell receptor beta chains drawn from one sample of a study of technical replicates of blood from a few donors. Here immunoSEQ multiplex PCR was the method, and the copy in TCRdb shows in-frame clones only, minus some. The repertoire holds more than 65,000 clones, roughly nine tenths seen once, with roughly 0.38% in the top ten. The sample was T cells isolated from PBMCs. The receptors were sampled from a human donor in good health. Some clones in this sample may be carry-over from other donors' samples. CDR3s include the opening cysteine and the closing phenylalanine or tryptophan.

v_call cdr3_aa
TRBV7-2 CASSSSTRTEAFF
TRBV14 CASSPRLSAADTGELFF
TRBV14 CASSPIGVDYGYTF
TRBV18 CASSYGQGDEKLFF
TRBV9 CASSVGDTEAFF
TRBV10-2 CASSPDKLYSPLHF
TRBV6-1 CASSEGTSMGEQYF
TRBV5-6 CASSFRKTPTGTQYF
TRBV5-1 CASSATPGHYGYTF
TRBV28 CASSSPDRGAYEQYF
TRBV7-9 CASSPPGQNYNEQFF
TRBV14 CANRQGTPLAVREGELFF
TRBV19 CASMRLDGGQETQYF
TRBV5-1 CASSLAWASGGAGETQYF
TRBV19 CASSMVRTEAFF
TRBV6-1 CASRDSGSYEQYF
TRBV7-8 CASSSPSGGHDSYEQFF
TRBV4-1 CASSQGSHLPGELFF
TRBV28 CASRKQGNGNQPQHF
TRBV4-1 CASSPGALEQYF
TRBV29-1 CSVERDRQTTEAFF
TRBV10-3 CAISEGGQGYEQYF
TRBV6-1 CASSPRLGDTQYF
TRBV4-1 CASSQALRQGAYNEQFF
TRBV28 CASSLGAYTSTDTQYF